Presented here are 12 T cell receptor beta chains from one specimen sequenced in a study of human T cells and chemical hapten exposure. Separate cDNA molecules received unique molecular identifiers, which the library attached to them. TCRdb independently ran MiXCR on the reads; one entry per CDR3 protein. The data contain some 4,600 distinct CDR3 sequences, more than 40% of them singletons. Treatment reported: therapeutic diphenylcyclopropenone sensitization with weekly scalp DPC. The sample in question was whole blood, obtained before DPC sensitization or 2, 6, or about 24 weeks after (not recorded which). Source of these receptors: an adult with alopecia areata. Some clones in this sample may be carry-over from other donors' samples. This table probably holds off-target reads from a library built for another chain.

The J gene is TRBJ1-6, the V gene TRBV7-9; D gene ambiguous. The CDR3 runs to 15 residues. Germline V gene lookup returns CDR1 SEHNR and CDR2 FQNEAQ (reference sequence). V was clipped by 10 bases and J by 0 bases, with 13 bases between them. The DNA of the CDR3 is TGTGCCACCGGACCGAGCGACTCCTATAATTCACCCCTCCACTTT. Translating gives CATGPSDSYNSPLHF.

The V and J genes are TRBV7-2 and TRBJ2-7; 7 bases fit TRBD1. After removal of 5 bases from V and 2 bases from J, the junction contained 6 bases not matched to a gene. Germline-derived CDR1 and CDR2 are SGHTA and FQGNSA. There are 14 residues in the CDR3. This CDR3 reads CASSPGQKTYEQYF. CDR3 bases: TGTGCCAGCAGCCCGGGACAGAAAACCTACGAGCAGTACTTC.

J is TRBJ1-3 and V is TRBV6-5, with TRBD1 as a possible D gene (6 bases). The V end lost 0 bases, the J end lost 7 bases, and 16 bases lay between the germline ends. There are 16 residues in the CDR3. Germline-derived CDR1 and CDR2 are MNHEY and SVGAGI. Here the CDR3 reads CASSYSSGGYGNTIYF. DNA of the CDR3: TGTGCCAGCAGTTACTCCTCGGGGGGCTACGGGAACACCATATATTTT.

This chain connects TRBV2 to TRBJ2-2, with D possibly TRBD1 on 5 matching bases. The ends were cut back, 3 bases at V and 4 bases at J, with 12 bases in the middle. Germline CDR1 is SNHLY and CDR2 is FYNNEI. The CDR3 totals 15 residues. The CDR3 DNA reads TGTGCCAGCAGTGACCAGGGCCCCCTCACCGGGGAGCTGTTTTTT. Encoded protein: CASSDQGPLTGELFF. The variable domain in full, with the rest retrieved from reference TRBV2 and TRBJ2-2, is EPEVTQTPSHQVTQMGQEVILRCVPISNHLYFYWYRQILGQKVEFLVSFYNNEISEKSEIFDDQFSVERPDGSNFTLKIRSTKLEDSAMYFCASSDQGPLTGELFFGEGSRLTVL.

V and J are TRBV5-1 and TRBJ2-2, with 8 nucleotides matching TRBD1. This CDR3 spans 16 amino acids. Germline lookup yields CDR1 SGHRS and CDR2 YFSETQ. Unmatched junction bases numbered 5, after V lost 0 bases and J lost 4 bases. Here the CDR3 reads CASSLGTGSGTGELFF. In DNA, the CDR3 is TGCGCCAGCAGCTTGGGGACAGGGTCGGGCACCGGGGAGCTGTTTTTT.

The CDR3 DNA is TGTGCCAGCAGTTACCCGGGGCCGGGGAAGCAGTACTTC. As protein: CASSYPGPGKQYF. This chain joins TRBV6-5 and TRBJ2-7; either TRBD1 or TRBD2 may supply D (5 bases each). The CDR3 totals 13 residues. Germline lookup yields CDR1 MNHEY and CDR2 SVGAGI. The ends were cut back, 2 bases at V and 8 bases at J, with 13 bases in the middle.

The chain carries TRBV28 and TRBJ2-7, with a weak D call TRBD1 (5 bases). Germline assignment: CDR1 MDHEN and CDR2 SYDVKM. This CDR3 has 14 residues. Trimming took 7 bases from V and 0 from J, leaving 13 bases between them. The CDR3 spells CASNRQPSSYEQYF. The DNA of the CDR3 is TGTGCCAGCAACCGACAGCCGAGCTCCTACGAGCAGTACTTC.

This clonotype occurred a few times. The CDR3 DNA reads TGCGCCAGCACTTTGCAGCGGGGGGGCAGAGAGACCCAGTACTTC. Its protein product is CASTLQRGGRETQYF. The V and J genes are TRBV5-1 and TRBJ2-5; 10 bases map to TRBD2. Per germline, CDR1 SGHRS and CDR2 YFSETQ. There are 15 residues in the CDR3. The V gene end was trimmed by 6 bases and the J gene end by 4 bases; junction bases not matched to a gene: 9. Full variable domain (outside the CDR3, taken from reference TRBV5-1 and TRBJ2-5): KAGVTQTPRYLIKTRGQQVTLSCSPISGHRSVSWYQQTPGQGLQFLFEYFSETQRNKGNFPGRFSGRQFSNSRSEMNVSTLELGDSALYLCASTLQRGGRETQYFGPGTRLLVL.

The gene calls are TRBV28 and TRBJ2-3, with D perhaps given as TRBD1 or TRBD2 (6 bases each). This CDR3 has 15 amino acids. Germline V gives CDR1 MDHEN, CDR2 SYDVKM. V was clipped by 9 bases and J by 3 bases, with 19 bases between them. The CDR3, as DNA: TGTGCCAGTGAGATCGGACGGGGGCGTACAGATACGCAGTATTTT. Its protein product is CASEIGRGRTDTQYF.

The rearrangement links TRBV13 to TRBJ2-7; D uncertain. CDR3 size: 12 residues. Trimming left V 0 bases short and J 1 base short, with 1 base between. Germline CDR1 PRHDT, CDR2 FYEKMQ (reference sequence). The CDR3 loop is CASSLGSYEQYF. The CDR3 bases are TGTGCCAGCAGCTTAGGGTCCTACGAGCAGTACTTC.

This clonotype has only one observation. The rearrangement joins TRBV3-1 to TRBJ2-7, with 9 bases lining up with TRBD1. This CDR3 spans 15 amino acids. V lost 11 bases and J lost 5; bases outside the gene matches: 16. CDR1 is LGHDT and CDR2 is YNNKEL in the germline V gene (reference sequence). The CDR3 is CAASTQGALLDEQYF. The DNA of the CDR3 is TGTGCCGCCTCGACACAGGGGGCCCTCCTGGACGAGCAGTACTTC.

This chain uses TRBV6-1 with TRBJ2-3; D is perhaps TRBD2 (5 bases). Trimming took off 8 bases at V and 1 base at J, with 16 bases between the two ends. Germline V gives CDR1 MNHNS, CDR2 SASEGT. This CDR3 spans 15 amino acids. The CDR3 DNA reads TGTGCCAGCGGAGACTACCGCGGGCGCACAGATACGCAGTATTTT. It encodes CASGDYRGRTDTQYF.